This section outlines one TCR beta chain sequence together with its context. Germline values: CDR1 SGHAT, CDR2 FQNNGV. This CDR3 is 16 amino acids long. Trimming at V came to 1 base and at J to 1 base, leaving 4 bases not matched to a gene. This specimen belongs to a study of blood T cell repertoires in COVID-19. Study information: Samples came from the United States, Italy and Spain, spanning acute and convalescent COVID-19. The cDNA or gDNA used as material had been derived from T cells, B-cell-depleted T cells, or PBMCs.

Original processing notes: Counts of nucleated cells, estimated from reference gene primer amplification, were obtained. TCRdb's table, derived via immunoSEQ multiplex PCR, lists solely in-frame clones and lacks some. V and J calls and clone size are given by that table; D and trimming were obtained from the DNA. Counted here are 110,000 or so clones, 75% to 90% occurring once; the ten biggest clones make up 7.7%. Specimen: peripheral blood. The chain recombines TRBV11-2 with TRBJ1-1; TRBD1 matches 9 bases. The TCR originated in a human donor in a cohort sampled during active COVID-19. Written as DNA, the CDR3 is TGTGCCAGCAGCTTAGTCCCGGGACAGGGGAACACTGAAGCTTTCTTT. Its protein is CASSLVPGQGNTEAFF.